This T cell receptor beta chain came from a study of blood T cell repertoires in COVID-19. The V gene end was trimmed by 1 base and the J gene end by 6 bases; junction bases not matched to a gene: 10. Germline V gene sequence: CDR1 MGHRA, CDR2 YSYEKL. The CDR3 spans 17 residues. Libraries were prepared by immunoSEQ multiplex PCR; TCRdb keeps only in-frame clonotypes and omits some of them. The sample has about 270,000 clones; around 90% are singletons. Which cohort a participant joined came from the clinical history participants gave. The clonotype comes from a woman in her twenties or thirties who had recovered from COVID-19. The specimen sequenced was PBMCs or T cells enriched from blood (not recorded which). The chain employs TRBV4-1 and TRBJ2-3, with 10 bases lining up with TRBD1. As DNA, the CDR3 is TGCGCCAGCAGCCAAGTACAGACAGGGGGCGGTTTGGATACGCAGTATTTT. Amino acid sequence: CASSQVQTGGGLDTQYF.